These 16 T cell receptor beta chains share one sample of origin, sequenced in a study of cytomegalovirus exposure and HLA in healthy donors. Primers: 60 Vbeta forward and 13 Jbeta reverse. Measured with immunoSEQ multiplex PCR; TCRdb has only the in-frame clones, and not every one. The sample comprises 150,000 to 200,000 clones, about four fifths of which are singletons, and about 6% rests with the top ten. Sequenced sample: PBMCs. The receptors derive from a woman in her 30s in good health and CMV-seropositive.

The chain recombines TRBV5-1 with TRBJ2-3, with D perhaps matching TRBD2 (5 bases). V gave up 3 bases and J gave up 0 bases, with 17 bases separating them. CDR3 length equals 17 residues. Germline V CDR1 and CDR2: SGHRS, YFSETQ. The CDR3 sequence is CASSYTDSFWSTDTQYF. The CDR3 bases are TGCGCCAGCAGCTACACGGACTCTTTTTGGAGCACAGATACGCAGTATTTT.

The rearrangement uses TRBV6-1 and TRBJ2-7, with a possible D match to TRBD1 (6 bases). The CDR3 has 14 amino acids. V gave up 8 bases and J gave up 6 bases, with 20 bases separating them. The germline gives CDR1 MNHNS, CDR2 SASEGT. CDR3 sequence reads: CASQQLGGIVEQYF. The CDR3 DNA reads TGTGCCAGCCAGCAACTAGGGGGTATCGTCGAGCAGTACTTC.

This clone was counted between two and nine times. This chain joins TRBV6-5 and TRBJ1-1; D is perhaps TRBD1 (6 bases). The CDR3 has 15 residues. V was trimmed by 6 bases and J by 0 bases, leaving 14 bases between them. Germline-derived CDR1 and CDR2 are MNHEY and SVGAGI. CDR3 in DNA: TGTGCCAGCAGCCGCCAGGGGTGGATGAACACTGAAGCTTTCTTT. Its protein product is CASSRQGWMNTEAFF.

V and J are TRBV6-1 and TRBJ2-7, with D perhaps TRBD1 (6 bases). CDR3 length equals 14 residues. The germline V gene encodes CDR1 MNHNS and CDR2 SASEGT. The germline V and J ends were trimmed by 5 bases and 3 bases, with 14 bases remaining between them. CDR3 loop: CASSTWTADYEQYF. The CDR3 DNA reads TGTGCCAGCAGTACCTGGACAGCAGACTACGAGCAGTACTTC.

The rearrangement uses TRBV6-1 and TRBJ1-2; 7 bases map to TRBD1. Germline loops: CDR1 MNHNS, CDR2 SASEGT. The V and J ends lost 7 bases and 5 bases, in that order; junction bases with no gene match: 13. The CDR3 runs to 15 residues. This CDR3 reads CASTDLGDSTYGYTF. The CDR3 DNA follows: TGTGCCAGCACTGACTTAGGGGACAGTACTTATGGCTACACCTTC.

The chain carries TRBV5-1 and TRBJ2-1; no definite D call. V was pared by 4 bases and J by 0 bases, with 17 bases between. This CDR3 has 17 residues. Germline CDR1 SGHRS, CDR2 YFSETQ. CDR3 DNA: TGCGCCAGCAGCCTATATCGTAGCCTAAGCTCCTACAATGAGCAGTTCTTC. This codes for CASSLYRSLSSYNEQFF.

This chain links TRBV2 with TRBJ1-1; 8 positions agree with TRBD1. The germline V gene encodes CDR1 SNHLY and CDR2 FYNNEI. The CDR3 spans 13 residues. V shed 8 bases and J 4 bases; nucleotides not matched to a gene: 6. CDR3 nucleotide sequence: TGTGCCAGCCTGACAGGGGTTGGCACTGAAGCTTTCTTT. Translating gives CASLTGVGTEAFF.

The chain carries TRBV10-1 and TRBJ2-2; D gene ambiguous. CDR1 WNHNN and CDR2 SYGVQD come from the germline V gene (reference sequence). CDR3 length: 14 residues. Trimming pared 2 bases from V and 6 bases from J, leaving 10 bases between. CDR3 in DNA: TGCGCCAGCAGTGAGGCGGTCACGGCCGGGGAGCTGTTTTTT. Residues: CASSEAVTAGELFF.

This chain uses TRBV23-1 with TRBJ2-7; 9 bases map to TRBD1. TRBV23-1 is labeled an ORF, and its function is uncertain. The CDR3 length is 18 residues. With V trimmed by 0 bases and J by 3 bases, 12 bases remained unmatched. Here the CDR3 DNA reads TGCGCCAGCAGTCAATCGTCGGGGAATCCGGACAGGGGCTACGAGCAGTACTTC. Encoded protein: CASSQSSGNPDRGYEQYF.

V usage is TRBV28 and J usage is TRBJ1-5; 8 bases agree with TRBD1. After removal of 6 bases from V and 5 bases from J, the junction contained 12 bases not matched to a gene. This CDR3 contains 16 residues. Germline lookup yields CDR1 MDHEN and CDR2 SYDVKM. The CDR3 sequence: CASSLSTMTGDQPQHF. The CDR3 DNA sequence: TGTGCCAGCAGCTTGTCCACCATGACAGGGGATCAGCCCCAGCATTTT.

The chain joins TRBV19 to TRBJ2-4, with D perhaps matching TRBD1 (7 bases). From germline, CDR1 is LNHDA and CDR2 SQIVND (reference sequence). This CDR3 has 13 residues. Trimming cost V 7 bases and J 8 bases, with 15 bases left between them. The CDR3 DNA reads as TGTGCCAGTACCTCGACAGGGACTGACATTCAGTACTTC. This sequence encodes CASTSTGTDIQYF. The variable domain in full, completed from reference TRBV19 and TRBJ2-4, reads DGGITQSPKYLFRKEGQNVTLSCEQNLNHDAMYWYRQDPGQGLRLIYYSQIVNDFQKGDIAEGYSVSREKKESFPLTVTSAQKNPTAFYLCASTSTGTDIQYFGAGTRLSVL.

The genes are TRBV28 and TRBJ1-6; the match to TRBD1 covers 9 bases. The CDR3 runs 14 residues. Trimming at V came to 3 bases and at J to 10 bases, leaving 4 bases not matched to a gene. CDR1 MDHEN and CDR2 SYDVKM come from the germline V gene. DNA for the CDR3: TGTGCCAGCAGTTTTTGGACAGGGGTGTCACCCCTCCACTTT. The encoded protein is CASSFWTGVSPLHF.

V is TRBV11-3 and J is TRBJ2-7; 8 nucleotides align to TRBD2. CDR1 is SGHNT, CDR2 YENEEA, per germline. The V and J ends lost 1 base and 9 bases, in that order; junction bases with no gene match: 5. The length of the CDR3 is 13 residues. CDR3 loop: CASSLGSREVQYF. Here the CDR3 DNA reads TGTGCCAGCAGCTTAGGGTCGCGGGAGGTGCAGTACTTC.

The chain uses TRBV7-9 and TRBJ1-1; no firm D call. This CDR3 spans 15 amino acids. V was pared by 0 bases and J by 5 bases, with 13 bases between. CDR1 and CDR2 (germline): SEHNR, FQNEAQ (reference sequence). The CDR3 coding sequence is TGTGCCAGCAGCTTAGCGCTGGGGAGGGCAACTGAAGCTTTCTTT. As protein: CASSLALGRATEAFF.

This clone came up a few times. The chain links TRBV11-2 to TRBJ2-7, with a tentative D call TRBD2 (5 bases). V lost 3 bases to trimming and J lost 0 bases, with 6 bases between them. The CDR3 contains 13 residues. CDR1 and CDR2 from the germline V gene are SGHAT and FQNNGV. This CDR3 is CASSLEASYEQYF. The CDR3 DNA reads as TGTGCCAGCAGCTTGGAGGCCTCCTACGAGCAGTACTTC.

The rearrangement links TRBV5-1 to TRBJ2-7, with D possibly matching TRBD1 (6 bases). The CDR3 has 13 residues. V was clipped by 1 base and J by 5 bases, with 10 bases between them. Per the germline V gene, CDR1 is SGHRS and CDR2 is YFSETQ. The CDR3 DNA is TGCGCCAGCAGCTTGAGGGGGTGGAACGAGCAGTACTTC. Amino acids: CASSLRGWNEQYF. Drawing the rest from reference TRBV5-1 and TRBJ2-7, the complete variable domain is KAGVTQTPRYLIKTRGQQVTLSCSPISGHRSVSWYQQTPGQGLQFLFEYFSETQRNKGNFPGRFSGRQFSNSRSEMNVSTLELGDSALYLCASSLRGWNEQYFGPGTRLTVT.